This T cell receptor beta chain derives from a study of T cell responses to AZD1222 COVID-19 vaccine. The study, taken as a whole, reports: Receipt of two AZD1222 doses was followed by a rise in Spike-specific TCR breadth and depth. The donor cohort was predominantly white British with a female majority, and clonal diversity may have been underestimated. Targeting of unmutated variant regions was reportedly seen in nearly half of spike-specific TCRs.

Comments on this clone: Its antigen remains unknown.

Recipients boosted at about 4 weeks or about 12 weeks are pooled. Sequencing was performed with immunoSEQ multiplex PCR; in TCRdb, only in-frame clones are kept and a portion is missing. The sample yields about 69,000 clones, over 80% seen once. Germline CDR1 is SNHLY and CDR2 is FYNNEI. J lost 5 bases, V lost 3 bases, and 16 bases had no gene match. The CDR3 sequence is 18 residues long. The specimen comprised peripheral blood, sampled 28 days after the second AZD1222 dose. The receptor comes from an adult who received the AZD1222 COVID-19 vaccine. This chain joins TRBV2 and TRBJ2-1; 7 bases map to TRBD1. The CDR3 sequence is CASSEFGGDSHGDNEQFF. The CDR3, as DNA: TGTGCCAGCAGTGAGTTCGGTGGGGACAGCCATGGGGACAATGAGCAGTTCTTC.